This T cell receptor (beta chain) was found in a study of cytomegalovirus exposure and HLA in healthy donors. This clone was picked up a small number of times. Its antigen remains unidentified. Study-wide results and caveats: According to a later analysis, donors in an Asian-associated ancestry cluster reportedly had fewer N-insertions than the roughly 640-donor mean. In a later analysis, compared with equally common non-associated chains, HLA-associated beta chains were more expanded. Follow-up analysis later connected one missense variant in DCLRE1C with trimming of TCR beta V- and J-genes.

CDR1 ENHRY and CDR2 SYGVKD come from the germline V gene. Trimming cost V 8 bases and J 3 bases; bases outside gene matches: 16. The CDR3 runs to 16 residues. Primers: 60 Vbeta forward and 13 Jbeta reverse. Per the original data handling: Unique TCR beta chains numbered 80 million to 95 million in a later analysis, with roughly 10 million shared. The repertoire was sequenced with immunoSEQ multiplex PCR; TCRdb's copy has only in-frame clones and lacks some. The D gene and trimming were derived from the DNA, and the V and J assignments and clone size from that table. Of about 130,000 clones in the sample, roughly two thirds were seen once.

The sequenced material came from PBMCs. J is TRBJ2-7 and V is TRBV10-3; 7 bases fit TRBD1. The sequence was collected from a man aged 25 to 40 in good health and CMV-seropositive. The CDR3 region is CAIATGTRGGYYEQYF. The CDR3 DNA reads as TGTGCCATCGCGACGGGGACCCGAGGGGGCTACTACGAGCAGTACTTC.